The 20 T cell receptor beta chains below were found in one sample sequenced in a study of T cell clones after liver transplantation. The method was immunoSEQ multiplex PCR; TCRdb's version includes in-frame clones alone and lacks a portion of them. The sample lists some 80,000 clones; under 90% were seen once. Sequenced material: CD4+ T cells from blood, taken roughly 48 months after liver transplant. The receptors were gathered from a human patient who received a liver transplant. Some T cells may possibly be graft donor cells.

V gene TRBV9 combines with J gene TRBJ1-4; D possibly corresponds to TRBD1 (6 bases). Germline V gene sequence: CDR1 SGDLS, CDR2 YYNGEE. The ends were cut back, 0 bases at V and 8 bases at J, with 14 bases in the middle. The CDR3 is made up of 15 amino acids. The CDR3 is CASSVGAGVEEKLFF. CDR3 DNA: TGTGCCAGCAGCGTAGGCGCAGGGGTGGAGGAAAAACTGTTTTTT.

The V call is TRBV7-8, the J call TRBJ1-1; D gene ambiguous. The CDR3 has 15 residues. The germline CDR1 and CDR2 sequences are SGHVS and FQNEAQ. V lost 3 bases and J 0 bases, leaving 11 bases between the germline ends. The CDR3 DNA reads as TGTGCCAGCAGCTTTGGAGTCAGATTGAACACTGAAGCTTTCTTT. This encodes CASSFGVRLNTEAFF.

This chain links TRBV11-3 with TRBJ2-2; 7 bases map to TRBD2. The J segment lost 2 bases and the V segment lost 4 bases, leaving 4 bases of the junction unmatched. Germline values: CDR1 SGHNT, CDR2 YENEEA. The CDR3 totals 15 residues. CDR3 nucleotides: TGTGCCAGCAGCTCCGGGACTACAAACACCGGGGAGCTGTTTTTT. It codes for CASSSGTTNTGELFF.

The chain couples TRBV9 to TRBJ2-7; 7 bases agree with TRBD1. The trim removed 0 bases at V and 3 bases at J, leaving 6 bases unmatched. Germline values: CDR1 SGDLS, CDR2 YYNGEE. CDR3 length: 15 amino acids. CDR3 sequence: CASSVVGQADYEQYF. The DNA of the CDR3 is TGTGCCAGCAGCGTAGTTGGACAGGCCGACTACGAGCAGTACTTC.

The rearrangement uses TRBV10-3 and TRBJ2-7; 9 nucleotides agree with TRBD1. From germline, CDR1 is ENHRY and CDR2 SYGVKD. The CDR3 consists of 16 residues. The V gene end was trimmed by 0 bases and the J gene end by 3 bases; junction bases not matched to a gene: 6. The CDR3 is CAISESGETGGYEQYF. The CDR3 nucleotides are TGTGCCATCAGTGAGTCAGGGGAGACAGGGGGCTACGAGCAGTACTTC.

This chain uses TRBV7-3 with TRBJ2-5; D remains ambiguous. Germline V gives CDR1 SGHTA, CDR2 FQGTGA. Trimming pared 1 base from V and 5 bases from J, leaving 8 bases between. This CDR3 is built from 13 residues. DNA for the CDR3: TGTGCCAGCAGCTTAATGGCAGGCGAGACCCAGTACTTC. Its protein is CASSLMAGETQYF.

V and J are TRBV19 and TRBJ2-3; maybe TRBD2 (6 bases). V was cut by 4 bases and J by 5 bases, with 10 bases left in between. In germline, CDR1 is LNHDA, CDR2 SQIVND (reference sequence). The CDR3 sequence is 13 residues long. The CDR3 region has the DNA TGTGCCAGTAGTACTCGGCGGGGAGATACGCAGTATTTT. It encodes CASSTRRGDTQYF. The whole variable domain, filled in from reference TRBV19 and TRBJ2-3, reads DGGITQSPKYLFRKEGQNVTLSCEQNLNHDAMYWYRQDPGQGLRLIYYSQIVNDFQKGDIAEGYSVSREKKESFPLTVTSAQKNPTAFYLCASSTRRGDTQYFGPGTRLTVL.

The chain uses TRBV28 and TRBJ2-7; D gene uncertain. Germline-derived CDR1 and CDR2 are MDHEN and SYDVKM. The V gene lost 4 bases and the J gene lost 5 bases, with 15 bases spanning the gap. This CDR3 has 14 residues. DNA of the CDR3: TGTGCCAGCAGTTCCCTTTCCGGCCTTGACGAGCAGTACTTC. This sequence encodes CASSSLSGLDEQYF. Together with reference TRBV28 and TRBJ2-7, the CDR3 gives the full variable domain: DVKVTQSSRYLVKRTGEKVFLECVQDMDHENMFWYRQDPGLGLRLIYFSYDVKMKEKGDIPEGYSVSREKKERFSLILESASTNQTSMYLCASSSLSGLDEQYFGPGTRLTVT.

The chain has TRBV10-3 and TRBJ2-2; D perhaps matches TRBD2 (5 bases). Germline V gives CDR1 ENHRY, CDR2 SYGVKD. The CDR3 has 17 residues. V shed 0 bases and J shed 5 bases, with 16 bases lying between them. The chain's CDR3 is CAISESFGVHETGELFF. Written as DNA, the CDR3 is TGTGCCATCAGTGAGTCTTTCGGGGTTCACGAAACCGGGGAGCTGTTTTTT.

The chain carries TRBV5-5 and TRBJ1-4; 10 nucleotides match TRBD1. V lost 2 bases, J lost 7 bases, and 8 bases stayed unmatched. CDR1 SGHKS and CDR2 YYEKEE come from the germline V gene (reference sequence). The CDR3 loop spans 16 amino acids. The DNA for the CDR3 is TGTGCCAGCAGCTTCCCCGGGGACAGGGGTCGTGAAAAACTGTTTTTT. This sequence encodes CASSFPGDRGREKLFF.

The chain joins TRBV7-3 to TRBJ2-3; D is perhaps TRBD1 (5 bases). Trimming took 5 bases from V and 5 from J, leaving 14 bases between them. Per germline, CDR1 SGHTA and CDR2 FQGTGA. The CDR3 is made up of 14 amino acids. The CDR3 here is CASSRDSVGDTQYF. CDR3 DNA sequence: TGTGCCAGCAGCCGCGACAGTGTGGGAGATACGCAGTATTTT. Full variable domain (missing parts from reference TRBV7-3 and TRBJ2-3): GAGVSQTPSNKVTEKGKYVELRCDPISGHTALYWYRQSLGQGPEFLIYFQGTGAADDSGLPNDRFFAVRPEGSVSTLKIQRTERGDSAVYLCASSRDSVGDTQYFGPGTRLTVL.

In DNA form, the CDR3 reads TGTGCCAGCAGGTGGGGGTCAACTGAAGCTTTCTTT. This encodes CASRWGSTEAFF. The chain has TRBV5-8 and TRBJ1-1; TRBD1 might be the D (5 bases). Trimming left V 5 bases short and J 5 bases short, with 10 bases between. The CDR3 has 12 residues. Germline-derived CDR1 and CDR2 are SGHTS and YDEGEE.

The rearrangement links TRBV29-1 to TRBJ2-7; D uncertain. This CDR3 is built from 14 residues. Trimming took off 0 bases at V and 0 bases at J, with 9 bases between the two ends. CDR1 and CDR2 (germline): SQVTM, ANQGSEA. CDR3 DNA: TGCAGCGTTGAAGATACAAGGAGCTCCTACGAGCAGTACTTC. Protein sequence: CSVEDTRSSYEQYF.

The V and J genes are TRBV18 and TRBJ2-7; D perhaps matches TRBD2 (7 bases). Per germline, CDR1 KGHSH and CDR2 LQKENI. CDR3 size: 14 residues. Trimming removed 3 bases from V and 5 bases from J, with 14 bases in between. CDR3: CASSPGGGPNEQYF. The CDR3 region has the DNA TGTGCCAGCTCACCGGGGGGGGGCCCCAACGAGCAGTACTTC.

CDR3 amino acids: CASSPGQVATNEKLFF. Written as DNA, the CDR3 is TGTGCCAGCAGTCCGGGACAGGTTGCAACTAATGAAAAACTGTTTTTT. The chain carries TRBV27 and TRBJ1-4, with 8 bases matching TRBD1. The germline V gene has CDR1 MNHEY and CDR2 SMNVEV (reference sequence). J was trimmed by 0 bases and V by 5 bases; bases with no gene match: 5. This CDR3 contains 16 residues.

CDR3 DNA sequence: TGTGCCAGCACCCAAGAGGGGCAAGGGAACACTGAAGCTTTCTTT. Its protein is CASTQEGQGNTEAFF. V is TRBV2 and J is TRBJ1-1, with D possibly being TRBD1 (5 bases). Germline CDR1 SNHLY, CDR2 FYNNEI. This CDR3 is built from 15 residues. V lost 7 bases to trimming and J lost 1 base, with 16 bases between them. The complete variable domain, with remaining parts taken from reference TRBV2 and TRBJ1-1, reads EPEVTQTPSHQVTQMGQEVILRCVPISNHLYFYWYRQILGQKVEFLVSFYNNEISEKSEIFDDQFSVERPDGSNFTLKIRSTKLEDSAMYFCASTQEGQGNTEAFFGQGTRLTVV.

The chain links TRBV7-9 to TRBJ2-7; TRBD1 agrees at 11 bases. The CDR3 contains 15 residues. V trimming: 1 base; J trimming: 6 bases; junction bases outside the gene matches: 5. CDR1 SEHNR and CDR2 FQNEAQ come from the germline V gene (reference sequence). DNA for the CDR3: TGTGCCAGCAGCTTAGTAGGACAGGGGGCAAGCGAGCAGTACTTC. It specifies CASSLVGQGASEQYF.

This rearrangement joins TRBV5-1 to TRBJ1-1, with a possible D match to TRBD1 (5 bases). Germline CDR1 SGHRS, CDR2 YFSETQ. Trimming stripped 5 bases from V and 1 base from J, with 18 bases between. There are 16 residues in the CDR3. The CDR3 DNA reads TGCGCCAGCAGGGTATATCCCGGGGGACCGAACACTGAAGCTTTCTTT. It yields the protein CASRVYPGGPNTEAFF.

The chain recombines TRBV6-6 with TRBJ1-1, with unresolved D. V was cut by 5 bases and J by 2 bases, with 9 bases left in between. Per the germline V gene, CDR1 is MNHNY and CDR2 is SVGAGI (reference sequence). There are 13 residues in the CDR3. The CDR3 DNA reads TGTGCCAGCAGTGGTGGAGACAACACTGAAGCTTTCTTT. Residues: CASSGGDNTEAFF.

The rearrangement joins TRBV6-5 to TRBJ1-4, with TRBD1 as a possible D gene (5 bases). V lost 7 bases, J lost 6 bases, and 18 bases lay in between. Germline V gives CDR1 MNHEY, CDR2 SVGAGI. This CDR3 is 15 amino acids long. CDR3 DNA: TGTGCCAGCAACGGCCTTAATGGGGGAGATGAAAAACTGTTTTTT. This translates into CASNGLNGGDEKLFF.